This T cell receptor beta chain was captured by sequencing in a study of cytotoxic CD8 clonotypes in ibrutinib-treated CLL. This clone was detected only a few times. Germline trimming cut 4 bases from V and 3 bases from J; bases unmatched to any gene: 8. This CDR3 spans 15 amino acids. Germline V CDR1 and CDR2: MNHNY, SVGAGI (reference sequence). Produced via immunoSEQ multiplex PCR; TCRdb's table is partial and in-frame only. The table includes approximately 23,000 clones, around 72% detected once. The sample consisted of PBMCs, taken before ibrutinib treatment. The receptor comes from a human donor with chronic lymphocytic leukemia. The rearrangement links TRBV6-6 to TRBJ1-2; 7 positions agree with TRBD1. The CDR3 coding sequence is TGTGCCAGCAGTTTTGCGGCACAGGGGCACTATGGCTACACCTTC. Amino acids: CASSFAAQGHYGYTF.